A single sample gave rise to the 20 T cell receptor beta chains below, sequenced in a study of blood T cells in healthy people across ages. Primers used in a second PCR of roughly 7 to 12 cycles were a sample-barcoded 5' primer and a J-beta primer mix. TCRdb analysed the 5' RACE reads with MiXCR anew, one entry per CDR3 protein. The table lists approximately 1.5 million distinct CDR3 sequences, roughly 30% of them singletons. Sample: blood. The receptor set was obtained from a woman younger than 45 in good health.

The chain has TRBV5-1 and TRBJ2-7; 7 bases align to TRBD1. CDR3 size: 14 residues. Trimming removed 6 bases from V and 0 bases from J; junction bases left unmatched: 6. CDR1 and CDR2 (germline): SGHRS, YFSETQ. The DNA of the CDR3 is TGCGCCAGCACCCCAGGGGACAGCTCCTACGAGCAGTACTTC. Amino acids: CASTPGDSSYEQYF.

This sequence joins TRBV9 and TRBJ1-1, with D possibly matching TRBD1 (6 bases). The CDR3 runs to 14 residues. Trimming cost V 1 base and J 11 bases, with 18 bases left between them. Germline V CDR1 and CDR2: SGDLS, YYNGEE. This CDR3 is CASSVTTATGEAFF. DNA for the CDR3: TGTGCCAGCAGCGTAACTACAGCGACAGGCGAGGCTTTCTTT.

The chain combines TRBV10-1 with TRBJ2-5; TRBD1 matches 9 bases. The CDR3 extends over 15 amino acids. CDR1 is WNHNN and CDR2 is SYGVQD in the germline V gene (reference sequence). V was pared by 3 bases and J by 3 bases, with 5 bases of the junction left unmatched. For the CDR3, the DNA is TGCGCCAGCAGTGAAGCCGGGACAGGGAAAGAGACCCAGTACTTC. Its protein is CASSEAGTGKETQYF.

A note on this clonotype: This may be a read error, as it is one base from a much larger clone. The chain uses TRBV20-1 and TRBJ1-2, with a tentative D call TRBD1 (5 bases). Germline V lookup: CDR1 DFQATT, CDR2 SNEGSKA (reference sequence). This CDR3 contains 11 residues. Written as DNA, the CDR3 is TGCAGTGCTAACGGGGCGTATGGCTACATCTTC. It yields the protein CSANGAYGYIF.

The genes are TRBV21-1 and TRBJ2-1; TRBD2, the table's D call, was not compared with the DNA. TRBV21-1 is designated a pseudogene. The CDR3 consists of 17 residues. The CDR3 DNA follows: TGTGCCAGCAGCTACCGTTGGGGGAGGTTTTACTACAATGAGCAGTTCTTC. Translated: CASSYRWGRFYYNEQFF.

This clonotype appeared a few times. The chain combines TRBV5-1 with TRBJ2-5; TRBD1 is a possible D gene (5 bases). Germline CDR1 is SGHRS and CDR2 is YFSETQ. The CDR3 has 16 residues. Deletions cut 5 bases from V and 4 bases from J, with 21 bases between. The CDR3 loop reads CASSQYNAGNGETQYF. The CDR3, as DNA: TGCGCCAGCAGTCAATACAACGCAGGGAATGGAGAGACCCAGTACTTC.

V is TRBV3-1 and J is TRBJ2-1; 9 nucleotides match TRBD2. This CDR3 contains 17 residues. Unmatched junction bases numbered 7, after V lost 1 base and J lost 3 bases. The germline gives CDR1 LGHDT, CDR2 YNNKEL (reference sequence). CDR3 bases: TGTGCCAGCAGCCAAGGTAGAGTAGCGGGAGTCTACAATGAGCAGTTCTTC. Its translation is CASSQGRVAGVYNEQFF.

This clonotype was counted once. This chain joins TRBV4-1 and TRBJ2-3, with 7 bases that match TRBD1. Germline CDR1 MGHRA, CDR2 YSYEKL. This CDR3 region has 16 residues. V was clipped by 4 bases and J by 2 bases; unmatched bases: 9. The DNA of the CDR3 is TGCGCCAGCAGCCCGCACCCGACAGGGCCCACAGATACGCAGTATTTT. Translation: CASSPHPTGPTDTQYF.

The V call is TRBV6-1, the J call TRBJ2-6; D uncertain. V was trimmed by 4 bases and J by 8 bases, leaving 15 bases between them. Per the germline V gene, CDR1 is MNHNS and CDR2 is SASEGT. This CDR3 is built from 15 residues. The CDR3, as DNA: TGTGCCAGCAGTGCCAGGAGACAAAGGTCCAACGTCCTGACTTTC. This sequence encodes CASSARRQRSNVLTF.

This chain connects TRBV6-1 to TRBJ2-1; 10 positions agree with TRBD1. The CDR3 has 15 amino acids. V was pared by 4 bases and J by 8 bases, with 8 bases of the junction left unmatched. Germline V gene sequence: CDR1 MNHNS, CDR2 SASEGT. The CDR3 DNA reads as TGTGCCAGCAGTGCCACCGGGACAGGGGTCCATGAGCAGTTCTTC. Translated, it gives CASSATGTGVHEQFF.

As concerns this clonotype: The junction and the germline gene differ at one end; a read error may be behind it. J is TRBJ2-1 and V is TRBV20-1, with 7 positions matching TRBD1. Germline CDR1 DFQATT, CDR2 SNEGSKA (reference sequence). CDR3 length equals 16 residues. The CDR3 nucleotides are TGCAGTGCTAGAGATCCGGGACAGTTGTCTTACAATAAGCAGTTCTTC. Amino acids: CSARDPGQLSYNKQFF.

The chain joins TRBV3-1 to TRBJ2-5; 12 bases fit TRBD1. V trimming: 1 base; J trimming: 4 bases; junction bases outside the gene matches: 1. The CDR3 covers 15 residues. CDR1 LGHDT and CDR2 YNNKEL come from the germline V gene (reference sequence). The CDR3 here is CASSQAGQGAETQYF. In nucleotides, the CDR3 is TGTGCCAGCAGCCAAGCGGGACAGGGGGCAGAGACCCAGTACTTC.

The table lists this clonotype with a few counts. The chain carries TRBV20-1 and TRBJ2-7, with TRBD1 matching 7 bases. CDR3 size: 11 residues. V dropped 7 bases and J dropped 2; count of bases not matched to a gene: 2. Looked up from germline, CDR1 is DFQATT and CDR2 is SNEGSKA (reference sequence). CDR3 region: CSGTGTYEQYF. In DNA form, the CDR3 reads TGCAGTGGGACAGGAACCTACGAGCAGTACTTC.

This clonotype has a count of ten or more. Relative to the germline gene, one junction end is altered; a read error may explain this. The chain employs TRBV27 and TRBJ2-7, with TRBD1 matching over 9 bases. The CDR3 is 14 amino acids. Germline V gene lookup returns CDR1 MNHEY and CDR2 SMNVEV (reference sequence). Written as DNA, the CDR3 is TGCGCCAGCAGCTTTGGACAGGGGCGGTACGAGCAGTACTTC. It codes for CASSFGQGRYEQYF.

In DNA, the CDR3 is TGTGCCAGCAGCCAAGCAGCGGGGAGCTACACCTTC. Residues: CASSQAAGSYTF. The rearrangement uses TRBV3-1 and TRBJ1-2; D ambiguous. In germline, CDR1 is LGHDT, CDR2 YNNKEL (reference sequence). V shed 1 base and J shed 9 bases, with 9 bases lying between them. The CDR3 length is 12 residues. Using reference TRBV3-1 and TRBJ1-2 for the parts outside the CDR3, the full variable domain is DTAVSQTPKYLVTQMGNDKSIKCEQNLGHDTMYWYKQDSKKFLKIMFSYNNKELIINETVPNRFSPKSPDKAHLNLHINSLELGDSAVYFCASSQAAGSYTFGSGTRLTVV.

The chain is built from TRBV20-1 and TRBJ2-1, with D possibly being TRBD1 or TRBD2 (5 bases each). The CDR3 contains 16 residues. The germline gives CDR1 DFQATT, CDR2 SNEGSKA (reference sequence). The germline V and J ends were trimmed by 5 bases and 2 bases, with 19 bases remaining between them. The CDR3 region has the DNA TGCAGTGCTCCCATCGGGGACGGAAAAACCTACAATGAGCAGTTCTTC. It translates to CSAPIGDGKTYNEQFF.

The sample holds many counts of this clonotype. The chain links TRBV6-5 to TRBJ2-3, with D perhaps matching TRBD1 (6 bases). Germline V gene data show CDR1 as MNHEY and CDR2 as SVGAGI. CDR3 length: 13 amino acids. Trimming pared 8 bases from V and 4 bases from J, leaving 13 bases between. The CDR3 here is CASGEGEADTQYF. The CDR3 DNA reads TGTGCCAGCGGAGAGGGGGAAGCAGATACGCAGTATTTT.

V gene TRBV28 combines with J gene TRBJ2-2, with 9 bases that match TRBD2. The CDR3 spans 16 residues. Germline CDR1 and CDR2: MDHEN and SYDVKM. Trimming at V came to 6 bases and at J to 7 bases, leaving 12 bases not matched to a gene. DNA for the CDR3: TGTGCCAGCAGCCCCCCCTCCGGGACTAGCAGCGGGGAGCTGTTTTTT. This codes for CASSPPSGTSSGELFF.

The gene calls are TRBV7-2 and TRBJ1-1, with 7 bases lining up with TRBD1. Germline V gene data show CDR1 as SGHTA and CDR2 as FQGNSA. Germline trimming cut 9 bases from V and 1 base from J; bases unmatched to any gene: 5. The CDR3 runs 13 residues. This CDR3 reads CARRRQGNTEAFF. The CDR3 nucleotides are TGTGCCAGGAGACGACAGGGGAACACTGAAGCTTTCTTT.

This clonotype turned up a few times. A single base separates this from a much larger clone, so it may be a read error. The CDR3 coding sequence is TGCGCCAGCAGCCAAGTGGCGGGGAGCTACAATGAGCGGTTCTTC. Translation gives CASSQVAGSYNERFF. This chain joins TRBV4-1 and TRBJ2-1; D might be TRBD2 (6 bases). From germline, CDR1 is MGHRA and CDR2 YSYEKL. The CDR3 has 15 amino acids.